This is a list of T cell receptor beta chains from one sample in a study of cytomegalovirus exposure and HLA in healthy donors. Generated by immunoSEQ multiplex PCR, the TCRdb table keeps only in-frame clones and is missing some. The data hold about 130,000 clones, with about four fifths observed a single time. The sample was PBMCs. The receptors derive from a man aged 25-40 years in good health and CMV-seronegative. Each CDR3 is given with its conserved first and last residue. D genes are given only for firm matches. Clone sizes are given selectively: once, few, many, or a class where the clone is expanded.

TRBJ1-5,few,TRBV11-2,.,CASSLGPLQPQHF,TGTGCCAGCAGCTTAGGGCCGTTACAGCCCCAGCATTTT
TRBJ1-5,.,TRBV28,TRBD1,CASSPDRAGQPQHF,TGTGCCAGCAGTCCCGACAGGGCCGGGCAGCCCCAGCATTTT
TRBJ1-2,.,TRBV19,TRBD1,CASTTVGTELYGYTF,TGTGCCAGTACTACCGTCGGGACAGAACTCTATGGCTACACCTTC
TRBJ1-5,few,TRBV27,TRBD1,CASSWGTGDQPQHF,TGTGCCAGCAGTTGGGGGACAGGGGATCAGCCCCAGCATTTT
TRBJ2-1,.,TRBV7-9,.,CASSSKYVGVEQFF,TGTGCCAGCAGCTCCAAGTACGTGGGAGTTGAGCAGTTCTTC
TRBJ2-2,.,TRBV4-1,.,CASSGHTGELFF,TGCGCCAGCAGCGGCCACACCGGGGAGCTGTTTTTT
TRBJ2-3,.,TRBV30,.,CAWNVPGGTDTQYF,TGTGCCTGGAACGTTCCCGGTGGCACAGATACGCAGTATTTT
TRBJ2-7,few,TRBV5-6,TRBD2,CASSLDGEGDYYEQYF,TGTGCCAGCAGCTTGGATGGAGAAGGGGACTACTACGAGCAGTACTTC
TRBJ2-5,.,TRBV6-5,.,CASSYGAGITQETQYF,TGTGCCAGCAGTTACGGGGCAGGGATTACTCAAGAGACCCAGTACTTC
TRBJ2-7,.,TRBV6-6,.,CASSYQGNHEQYF,TGTGCCAGCAGTTACCAGGGGAACCACGAGCAGTACTTC
TRBJ2-7,few,TRBV6-5,.,CASSYSLDSSYEQYF,TGTGCCAGCAGTTACTCGTTAGACAGCTCCTACGAGCAGTACTTC
TRBJ2-2,.,TRBV27,.,CASSLHWEEMNTGELFF,TGTGCCAGCAGCCTCCATTGGGAGGAGATGAACACCGGGGAGCTGTTTTTT
TRBJ2-1,once,TRBV28,TRBD2,CASRGWEGHSYNEQFF,TGTGCCAGCAGGGGTTGGGAGGGGCACTCCTACAATGAGCAGTTCTTC
TRBJ1-4,.,TRBV4-3,.,CASSPLTGTGNEKLFF,TGCGCCAGCAGCCCATTGACCGGGACTGGGAATGAAAAACTGTTTTTT
TRBJ1-4,.,TRBV6-1,TRBD1,CASRTVGQGQKLFF,TGTGCCAGCAGGACGGTAGGACAGGGACAAAAACTGTTTTTT
TRBJ1-2,.,TRBV18,.,CASSPIQAYYGYTF,TGTGCCAGCTCACCAATACAGGCCTACTATGGCTACACCTTC
TRBJ2-7,.,TRBV10-3,TRBD2,CAIRLAGGAYEQYF,TGTGCCATCAGACTAGCGGGAGGGGCCTACGAGCAGTACTTC
TRBJ2-7,.,TRBV11-1,.,CASSRGLYTYEQYF,TGTGCCAGCAGCAGGGGACTCTATACCTACGAGCAGTACTTC
TRBJ2-3,.,TRBV29-1,TRBD2,CSVLGTSGHLSTDTQYF,TGCAGCGTGCTTGGGACTAGCGGCCACTTAAGCACAGATACGCAGTATTTT
TRBJ1-6,.,TRBV5-8,TRBD1,CASSLGQGTGALHF,TGTGCCAGCAGCCTGGGACAGGGGACAGGGGCCCTCCACTTT
TRBJ2-1,.,TRBV29-1,TRBD2,CSAQGLAGHNEQFF,TGCAGCGCCCAAGGACTAGCGGGGCACAATGAGCAGTTCTTC
TRBJ1-4,.,TRBV7-9,.,CASSRGQNEKLFF,TGTGCCAGCAGCCGAGGACAGAATGAAAAACTGTTTTTT
TRBJ1-2,.,TRBV19,TRBD1,CASSIGQGGIYGYTF,TGTGCCAGTAGTATCGGACAGGGAGGTATCTATGGCTACACCTTC
TRBJ2-3,.,TRBV4-3,TRBD1,CASSQGGQGAADTQYF,TGCGCCAGCAGCCAAGGGGGACAGGGGGCGGCAGATACGCAGTATTTT
TRBJ1-2,.,TRBV29-1,TRBD1,CSVEGQGMYGYTF,TGCAGCGTTGAAGGACAGGGGATGTATGGCTACACCTTC
TRBJ2-7,.,TRBV6-1,TRBD1,CASSGGTGAYEQYF,TGTGCCAGCAGTGGCGGGACAGGGGCCTACGAGCAGTACTTC
TRBJ2-1,many,TRBV5-6,.,CASSLIGGGTREQFF,TGTGCCAGCAGCTTGATTGGGGGCGGCACTAGGGAGCAGTTCTTC
TRBJ1-2,.,TRBV19,.,CASSTGQAGDYGYTF,TGTGCCAGTAGCACGGGGCAGGCGGGGGACTATGGCTACACCTTC
TRBJ2-1,.,TRBV27,TRBD1,CASSLDWTGSHEQFF,TGTGCCAGCAGTTTGGACTGGACAGGGTCCCATGAGCAGTTCTTC
TRBJ2-3,.,TRBV5-1,.,CASSLLIPTDTQYF,TGCGCCAGCAGCTTGCTAATCCCCACAGATACGCAGTATTTT
TRBJ2-3,.,TRBV27,TRBD2,CASKFTSALNTQYF,TGTGCCAGCAAATTCACTAGCGCACTCAATACGCAGTATTTT
TRBJ2-1,.,TRBV2,.,CASSVGLLYNEQFF,TGTGCCAGCAGTGTTGGCTTGCTCTACAATGAGCAGTTCTTC
TRBJ1-4,.,TRBV5-4,.,CASSLTGSTNEKLFF,TGTGCCAGCAGCTTGACAGGGTCAACTAATGAAAAACTGTTTTTT
TRBJ2-7,.,TRBV19,TRBD2,CASSYRLAGGSTYEQYF,TGTGCCAGTAGTTACCGACTAGCGGGAGGTTCGACCTACGAGCAGTACTTC
TRBJ1-4,.,TRBV7-8,.,CASSLINREGEKLFF,TGTGCCAGCAGCTTAATTAACAGGGAGGGTGAAAAACTGTTTTTT
TRBJ2-5,.,TRBV20-1,TRBD2,CSAPLAQTQYF,TGCAGTGCTCCACTAGCGCAGACCCAGTACTTC
TRBJ2-7,.,TRBV27,.,CASSSLDLEQYF,TGTGCCAGCAGTTCCTTAGACTTGGAGCAGTACTTC
TRBJ1-2,.,TRBV29-1,.,CSVVGGAGRDGYTF,TGCAGCGTTGTGGGGGGCGCAGGGAGGGATGGCTACACCTTC
TRBJ2-2,.,TRBV7-7,TRBD2,CASSRGLAGDSRGELFF,TGTGCTAGCAGCCGAGGACTAGCGGGGGACTCAAGGGGGGAGCTGTTTTTT